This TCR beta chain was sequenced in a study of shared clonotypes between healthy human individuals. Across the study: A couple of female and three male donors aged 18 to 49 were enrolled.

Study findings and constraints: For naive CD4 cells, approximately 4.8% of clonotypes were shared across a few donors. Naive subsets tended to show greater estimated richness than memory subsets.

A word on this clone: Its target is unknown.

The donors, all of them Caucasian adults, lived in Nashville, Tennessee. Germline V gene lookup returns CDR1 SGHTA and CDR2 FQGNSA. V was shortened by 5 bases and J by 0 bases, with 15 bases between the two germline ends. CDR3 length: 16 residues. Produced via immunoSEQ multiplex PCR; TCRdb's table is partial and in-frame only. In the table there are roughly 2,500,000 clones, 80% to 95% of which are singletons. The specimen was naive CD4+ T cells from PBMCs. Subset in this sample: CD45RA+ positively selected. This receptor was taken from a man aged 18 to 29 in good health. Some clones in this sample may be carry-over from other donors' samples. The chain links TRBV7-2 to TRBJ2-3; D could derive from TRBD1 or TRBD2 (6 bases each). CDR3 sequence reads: CASSPPRGGSTDTQYF. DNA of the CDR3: TGTGCCAGCAGCCCCCCCAGGGGAGGTAGCACAGATACGCAGTATTTT. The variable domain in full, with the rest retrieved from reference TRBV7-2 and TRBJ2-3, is GAGVSQSPSNKVTEKGKDVELRCDPISGHTALYWYRQSLGQGLEFLIYFQGNSAPDKSGLPSDRFSAERTGGSVSTLTIQRTQQEDSAVYLCASSPPRGGSTDTQYFGPGTRLTVL.